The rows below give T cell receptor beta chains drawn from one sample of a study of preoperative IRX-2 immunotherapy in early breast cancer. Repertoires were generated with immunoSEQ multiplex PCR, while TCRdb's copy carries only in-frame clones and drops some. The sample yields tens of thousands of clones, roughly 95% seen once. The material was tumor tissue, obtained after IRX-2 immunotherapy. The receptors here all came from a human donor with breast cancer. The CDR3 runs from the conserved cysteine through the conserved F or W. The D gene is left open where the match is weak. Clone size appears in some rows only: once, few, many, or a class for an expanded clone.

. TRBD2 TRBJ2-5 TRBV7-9 CASSLYLAGGSGETQYF TGTGCCAGCAGCTTATACCTAGCGGGGGGATCGGGAGAGACCCAGTACTTC
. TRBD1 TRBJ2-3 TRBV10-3 CAISYGQGSTDTQYF TGTGCCATCAGCTACGGACAGGGAAGCACAGATACGCAGTATTTT
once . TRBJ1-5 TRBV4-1 CASSQVGRRDKGHQPQHF TGCGCCAGCAGCCAAGTAGGACGCCGGGACAAGGGGCATCAGCCCCAGCATTTT
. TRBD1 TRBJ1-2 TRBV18 CASSHRGLIYGYTF TGTGCCAGCTCACACAGGGGTTTGATCTATGGCTACACCTTC
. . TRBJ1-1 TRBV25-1 CASSFYTEAFF TGTGCCAGCAGTTTTTACACTGAAGCTTTCTTT
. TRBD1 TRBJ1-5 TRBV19 CASKGDSWYSNQPQHF TGTGCCAGTAAGGGGGACAGCTGGTATAGCAATCAGCCCCAGCATTTT
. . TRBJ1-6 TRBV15 CATSWEDSPLHF TGTGCCACCAGCTGGGAGGATTCACCCCTCCACTTT
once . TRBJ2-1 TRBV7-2 CGSSSTRLNNEQFF TGTGGCAGCAGCTCGACTAGGTTAAACAATGAGCAGTTCTTC
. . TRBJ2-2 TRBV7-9 CASSQPGGGSGELFF TGTGCCAGCAGTCAACCCGGAGGAGGGTCCGGGGAGCTGTTTTTT
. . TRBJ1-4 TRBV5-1 CASSFKGPKNEKLFF TGCGCCAGCAGCTTCAAGGGCCCAAAGAATGAAAAACTGTTTTTT
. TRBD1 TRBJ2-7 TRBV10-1 CASSTGTGLYEQYF TGCGCCAGCAGCACCGGGACAGGGTTGTACGAGCAGTACTTC
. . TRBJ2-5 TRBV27 CASSLWASGGETQYF TGTGCCAGCAGTTTGTGGGCCTCCGGGGGCGAGACCCAGTACTTC
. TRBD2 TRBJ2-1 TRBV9 CASSGGLAGGRNEQFF TGTGCCAGCAGCGGTGGGCTAGCGGGAGGGAGAAATGAGCAGTTCTTC
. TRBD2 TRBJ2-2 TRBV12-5 CASGLVIAGHFNTGELFF TGTGCTAGTGGTTTGGTTATAGCGGGTCACTTCAACACCGGGGAGCTGTTTTTT
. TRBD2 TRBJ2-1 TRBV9 CASSVNIRGTSGGIEQFF TGTGCCAGCAGCGTGAACATAAGGGGGACTAGCGGGGGGATTGAGCAGTTCTTC
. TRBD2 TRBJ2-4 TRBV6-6 CASTGTSGNIQYF TGTGCCAGCACCGGGACTAGCGGAAACATTCAGTACTTC
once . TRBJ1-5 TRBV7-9 CASSLARDNQPQHF TGTGCCAGCAGCTTAGCTAGGGACAATCAGCCCCAGCATTTT
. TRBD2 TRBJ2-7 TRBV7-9 CASTPWGSGETYEQYF TGTGCCAGCACCCCTTGGGGCAGCGGGGAAACCTACGAGCAGTACTTC
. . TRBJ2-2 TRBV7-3 CASSVSAPDTGELFF TGTGCCAGCAGCGTCTCAGCCCCCGACACCGGGGAGCTGTTTTTT
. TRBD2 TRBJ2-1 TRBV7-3 CASSLSLPGGGSNEQFF TGTGCCAGCAGCTTATCTCTCCCCGGGGGGGGGTCAAATGAGCAGTTCTTC
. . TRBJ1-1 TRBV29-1 CSVQFSNTEAFF TGCAGCGTTCAGTTCTCGAACACTGAAGCTTTCTTT
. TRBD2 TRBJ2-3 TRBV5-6 CASSYSREGTQYF TGTGCCAGCAGCTACTCTAGGGAGGGTACGCAGTATTTT
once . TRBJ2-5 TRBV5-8 CARAAWQSGFGETQYF TGTGCCAGAGCAGCTTGGCAGTCGGGGTTTGGGGAGACCCAGTACTTC
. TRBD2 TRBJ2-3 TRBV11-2 CASRSSGAYTDTQYF TGTGCCAGCAGGTCTAGCGGGGCCTACACAGATACGCAGTATTTT
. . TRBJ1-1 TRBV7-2 CASSLPTDAEAFF TGTGCCAGCAGCTTACCCACGGATGCGGAAGCTTTCTTT
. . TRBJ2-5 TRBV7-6 CASSSAGTQYF TGTGCCAGCAGCTCGGCGGGGACCCAGTACTTC
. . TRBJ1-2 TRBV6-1 CASSEGTYNYGYTF TGTGCCAGCAGTGAAGGCACCTATAACTATGGCTACACCTTC
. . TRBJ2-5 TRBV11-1 CASSKGLSTQYF TGTGCCAGCAGCAAAGGACTCAGCACCCAGTACTTC
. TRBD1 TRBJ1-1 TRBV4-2 CASSQAPGQGPEAFF TGTGCCAGCAGCCAAGCCCCGGGACAGGGTCCTGAAGCTTTCTTT
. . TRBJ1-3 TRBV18 CASSPAAGVRNTIYF TGTGCCAGCTCACCGGCGGCAGGGGTCAGAAACACCATATATTTT
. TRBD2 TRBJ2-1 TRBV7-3 CASSSGTSGPHEQFF TGTGCCAGCAGCAGCGGGACTAGCGGGCCCCATGAGCAGTTCTTC
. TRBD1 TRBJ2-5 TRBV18 CATLDRGETQYF TGTGCCACCCTGGACAGGGGAGAGACCCAGTACTTC
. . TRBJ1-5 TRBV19 CASSISAGRQPQHF TGTGCCAGTAGTATCTCGGCAGGGAGGCAGCCCCAGCATTTT
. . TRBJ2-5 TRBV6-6 CASSSPGPGSGEQYF TGTGCCAGCAGCTCACCGGGACCGGGAAGTGGAGAGCAGTACTTC
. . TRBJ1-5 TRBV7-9 CASSSTVEGLRQPQHF TGTGCCAGCAGCTCCACCGTGGAAGGGCTGCGGCAGCCCCAGCATTTT
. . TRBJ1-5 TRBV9 CASSADYSNQPQHF TGTGCCAGCAGCGCAGATTATAGCAATCAGCCCCAGCATTTT
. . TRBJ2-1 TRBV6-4 CASSDSGGSSYNEQFF TGTGCCAGCAGTGACTCTGGGGGGAGCTCCTACAATGAGCAGTTCTTC